This T cell receptor beta chain was documented in a study of beta chain features in type 1 diabetes. CDR3 length equals 14 residues. Germline CDR1 and CDR2: SGHVS and FQNEAQ. Turning to this clone: The antigen remains unidentified.

The study, taken as a whole, reports: When cDNA is sequenced, cells with high TCR expression could be over-represented. There were fewer insertions and more deletions at the VDJ junctions of type 1 diabetes patients. Patients' naive, central memory and regulatory TCRB repertoires appeared more alike than those of healthy donors.

Reverse transcription of all isolated RNA meant that expressed TCRB transcripts were sequenced. Measured with immunoSEQ multiplex PCR; TCRdb has only the in-frame clones, and not every one. The table has hundreds of thousands of clones, 7.5% to 9% seen once. This clonotype was sampled from a woman younger than 35 in good health. The source material was central memory CD4+ T cells from blood. The chain has TRBV7-8 and TRBJ2-5; D is unresolved. TRBJ2-7 explains the end of the DNA better; the J call may be wrong. The CDR3 here is CASSLDLVAYEQYF. CDR3 in DNA: TGTGCCAGCAGCTTAGATCTAGTCGCCTACGAGCAGTACTTC.